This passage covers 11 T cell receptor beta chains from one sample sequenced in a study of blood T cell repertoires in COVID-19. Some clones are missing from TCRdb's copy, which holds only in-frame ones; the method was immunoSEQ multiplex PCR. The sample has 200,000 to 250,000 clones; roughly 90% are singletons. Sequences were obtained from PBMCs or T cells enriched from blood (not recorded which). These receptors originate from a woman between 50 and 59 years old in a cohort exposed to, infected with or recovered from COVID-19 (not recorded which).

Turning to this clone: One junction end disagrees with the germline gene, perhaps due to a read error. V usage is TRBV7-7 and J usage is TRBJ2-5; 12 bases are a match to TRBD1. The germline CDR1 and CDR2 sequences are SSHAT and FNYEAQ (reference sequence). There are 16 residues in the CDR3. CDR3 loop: CASSLYPGQGAETQYF. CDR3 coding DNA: TGTGCTAGCAGCTTATACCCGGGACAGGGGGCAGAGACCCAGTACTTC.

CDR3 protein: CSVRGQGGNTQYF. In DNA form, the CDR3 reads TGCAGCGTGAGGGGACAGGGGGGTAATACGCAGTATTTT. The chain has TRBV29-1 and TRBJ2-3; 11 bases are a match to TRBD1. The V gene end was trimmed by 6 bases and the J gene end by 7 bases; junction bases not matched to a gene: 6. Per the germline V gene, CDR1 is SQVTM and CDR2 is ANQGSEA. The CDR3 loop spans 13 amino acids.

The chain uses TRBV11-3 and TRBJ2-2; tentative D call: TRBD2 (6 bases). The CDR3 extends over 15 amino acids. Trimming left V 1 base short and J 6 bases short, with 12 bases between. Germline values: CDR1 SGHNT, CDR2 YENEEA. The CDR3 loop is CASSLVGGSAGELFF. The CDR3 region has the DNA TGTGCCAGCAGCTTAGTGGGGGGTAGCGCCGGGGAGCTGTTTTTT. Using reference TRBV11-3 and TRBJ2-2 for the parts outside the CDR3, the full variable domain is EAGVVQSPRYKIIEKKQPVAFWCNPISGHNTLYWYLQNLGQGPELLIRYENEEAVDDSQLPKDRFSAERLKGVDSTLKIQPAELGDSAVYLCASSLVGGSAGELFFGEGSRLTVL.

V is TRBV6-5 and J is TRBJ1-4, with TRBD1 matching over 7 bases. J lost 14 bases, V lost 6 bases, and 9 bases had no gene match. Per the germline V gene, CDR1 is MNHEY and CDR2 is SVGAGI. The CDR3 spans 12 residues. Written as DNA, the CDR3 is TGTGCCAGCAGCGGTTGGACAGGCGGTCTGTTTTTT. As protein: CASSGWTGGLFF.

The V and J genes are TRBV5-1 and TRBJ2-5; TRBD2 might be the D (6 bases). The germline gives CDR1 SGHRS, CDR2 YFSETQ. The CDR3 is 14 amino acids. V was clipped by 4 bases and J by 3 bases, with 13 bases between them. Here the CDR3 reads CASSLVGGKETQYF. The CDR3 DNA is TGCGCCAGCAGCCTGGTCGGAGGGAAAGAGACCCAGTACTTC.

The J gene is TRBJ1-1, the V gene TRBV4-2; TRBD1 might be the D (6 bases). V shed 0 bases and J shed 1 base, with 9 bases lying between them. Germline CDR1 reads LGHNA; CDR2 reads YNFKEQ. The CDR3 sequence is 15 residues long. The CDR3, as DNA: TGTGCCAGCAGCCAAGATGGACAGCAGAACACTGAAGCTTTCTTT. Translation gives CASSQDGQQNTEAFF.

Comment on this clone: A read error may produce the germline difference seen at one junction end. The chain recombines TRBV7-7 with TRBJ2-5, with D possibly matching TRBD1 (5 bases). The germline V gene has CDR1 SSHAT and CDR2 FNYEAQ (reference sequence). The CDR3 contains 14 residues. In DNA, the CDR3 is TGTGCTAGCAGCTTAGCCCAGGGTATAGAGACCCAGTACTTC. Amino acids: CASSLAQGIETQYF.

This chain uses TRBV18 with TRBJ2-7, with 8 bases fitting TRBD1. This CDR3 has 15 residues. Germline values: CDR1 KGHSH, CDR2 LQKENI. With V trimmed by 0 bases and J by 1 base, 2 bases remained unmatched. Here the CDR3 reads CASSPPTGASYEQYF. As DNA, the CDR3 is TGTGCCAGCTCACCACCGACAGGGGCATCCTACGAGCAGTACTTC.

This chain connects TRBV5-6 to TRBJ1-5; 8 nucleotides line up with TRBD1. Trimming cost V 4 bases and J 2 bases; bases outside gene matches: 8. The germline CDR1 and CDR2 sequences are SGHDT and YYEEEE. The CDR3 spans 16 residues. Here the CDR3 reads CASSLGQGGGNQPQHF. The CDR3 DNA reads TGTGCCAGCAGCCTCGGACAGGGAGGTGGCAATCAGCCCCAGCATTTT.

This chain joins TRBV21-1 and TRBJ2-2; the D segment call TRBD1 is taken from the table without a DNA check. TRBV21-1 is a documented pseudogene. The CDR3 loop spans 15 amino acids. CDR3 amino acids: CASSLRGQGDGELFF. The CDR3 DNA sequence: TGTGCCAGCAGCTTAAGGGGACAGGGGGACGGGGAGCTGTTTTTT.

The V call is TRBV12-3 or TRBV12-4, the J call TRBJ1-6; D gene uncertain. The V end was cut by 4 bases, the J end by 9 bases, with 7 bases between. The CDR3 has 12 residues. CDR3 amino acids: CASSSAGSPLHF. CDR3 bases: TGTGCCAGCAGTTCGGCAGGTTCACCCCTCCACTTT.